The 20 T cell receptor beta chains in this list originate from one sample, sequenced in a study of T cells in localized non-small cell lung cancer. Sequencing was performed with immunoSEQ multiplex PCR; in TCRdb, only in-frame clones are kept and a portion is missing. The table lists roughly 58,000 clones, more than 80% of them singletons, with approximately 4.5% in the top ten. Here the sequenced sample was PBMCs, taken before any cancer treatment. These receptors all come from a man between 40 and 70 years old with stage II lung adenocarcinoma.

The V and J genes are TRBV6-5 and TRBJ2-1, with 9 bases fitting TRBD1. J lost 2 bases, V lost 1 base, and 3 bases had no gene match. The CDR3 length is 16 residues. Germline V gives CDR1 MNHEY, CDR2 SVGAGI. The CDR3 sequence: CASSYLTGGTYNEQFF. CDR3 nucleotides: TGTGCCAGCAGTTACTTAACAGGGGGCACCTACAATGAGCAGTTCTTC.

The chain uses TRBV15 and TRBJ2-7; D tentatively reads TRBD1 or TRBD2 (6 bases each). There are 15 residues in the CDR3. Germline V gene data show CDR1 as LNHNV and CDR2 as YYDKDF (reference sequence). The V end lost 1 base, the J end lost 6 bases, and 16 bases lay between the germline ends. As DNA, the CDR3 is TGTGCCACCAGCAGAGCGCGAAGGGGGGCGAGCGAGCAGTACTTC. Translation: CATSRARRGASEQYF. Variable domain in full (rest from reference TRBV15 and TRBJ2-7): DAMVIQNPRYQVTQFGKPVTLSCSQTLNHNVMYWYQQKSSQAPKLLFHYYDKDFNNEADTPDNFQSRRPNTSFCFLDIRSPGLGDTAMYLCATSRARRGASEQYFGPGTRLTVT.

The V and J genes are TRBV9 and TRBJ2-7; 9 nucleotides line up with TRBD1. V lost 4 bases to trimming and J lost 0 bases; unmatched junction nucleotides: 5. CDR3 length: 15 amino acids. The germline CDR1 and CDR2 sequences are SGDLS and YYNGEE. The CDR3 region has the DNA TGTGCCAGCAGCCTCGGACAGGGGACCTCCTACGAGCAGTACTTC. This gives the protein CASSLGQGTSYEQYF.

The DNA of the CDR3 is TGTGCCAGCAGCCCCCGGACAGGGGTGATCCCGACAGATACGCAGTATTTT. Translated, it gives CASSPRTGVIPTDTQYF. The V gene is TRBV7-9, the J gene TRBJ2-3, with TRBD1 matching over 9 bases. Unmatched junction bases numbered 12, after V lost 5 bases and J lost 3 bases. The CDR3 sequence is 17 residues long. Germline CDR1 is SEHNR and CDR2 is FQNEAQ (reference sequence).

This clone was detected a few times. This chain links TRBV9 with TRBJ1-1; perhaps TRBD1 as D (5 bases). This CDR3 contains 12 residues. From germline, CDR1 is SGDLS and CDR2 YYNGEE. The germline V and J ends were trimmed by 7 bases and 1 base, with 8 bases remaining between them. CDR3 sequence reads: CASGGGNTEAFF. The CDR3 coding sequence is TGTGCCAGCGGGGGTGGGAACACTGAAGCTTTCTTT.

This clone showed up just once. The chain links TRBV7-6 to TRBJ2-1; perhaps TRBD2 as D (5 bases). The CDR3 consists of 15 residues. Trimming left V 5 bases short and J 2 bases short, with 13 bases between. The germline gives CDR1 SGHVS, CDR2 FNYEAQ. Here the CDR3 DNA reads TGTGCCAGCAGCCAAGAGCCCGGGGCCTACAATGAGCAGTTCTTC. As protein: CASSQEPGAYNEQFF.

The V call is TRBV18, the J call TRBJ1-1, with 10 bases identical to TRBD1. This CDR3 region has 16 residues. The germline V gene encodes CDR1 KGHSH and CDR2 LQKENI. V was pared by 3 bases and J by 5 bases, with 9 bases of the junction left unmatched. The CDR3 DNA sequence: TGTGCCAGCTCACCCGGGACAGGGGTCGGCAGGACTGAAGCTTTCTTT. Translated, it gives CASSPGTGVGRTEAFF.

This chain uses TRBV10-2 with TRBJ1-2, with D possibly being TRBD1 (6 bases). Germline assignment: CDR1 WSHSY and CDR2 SAAADI. The CDR3 has 16 amino acids. With 10 bases removed from V and 4 bases from J, the gap between germline ends came to 25 bases. The CDR3 nucleotides are TGCGCCACCCGCCCAGGGGAGGGTGGAGGGAGCTATGGCTACACCTTC. Protein: CATRPGEGGGSYGYTF.

The CDR3 loop reads CASSISGRVHEQFF. DNA of the CDR3: TGTGCCAGTAGTATTAGCGGGAGGGTCCATGAGCAGTTCTTC. This chain uses TRBV19 with TRBJ2-1; 11 bases align to TRBD2. With 3 bases clipped from V and 8 bases from J, the junction kept 3 bases outside the gene matches. Germline V lookup: CDR1 LNHDA, CDR2 SQIVND (reference sequence). The CDR3 covers 14 residues.

The V gene is TRBV7-9, the J gene TRBJ2-7; the D gene is possibly TRBD1 (6 bases). Germline CDR1 and CDR2: SEHNR and FQNEAQ (reference sequence). The V end lost 4 bases, the J end lost 3 bases, and 10 bases lay between the germline ends. This CDR3 comprises 13 residues. The CDR3 reads CASSSEQGYEQYF. The CDR3 region has the DNA TGTGCCAGCAGCTCGGAACAGGGCTACGAGCAGTACTTC.

The V and J genes are TRBV18 and TRBJ1-2; 7 positions match TRBD1. The CDR3 extends over 15 amino acids. Germline V gene data show CDR1 as KGHSH and CDR2 as LQKENI. J gave up 2 bases and V 8 bases, and 11 bases lay outside the gene matches. The CDR3 is CASTPIPGQNYGYTF. The CDR3 DNA sequence: TGTGCCAGCACTCCGATTCCGGGACAGAACTATGGCTACACCTTC. Full variable domain (missing parts from reference TRBV18 and TRBJ1-2): NAGVMQNPRHLVRRRGQEARLRCSPMKGHSHVYWYRQLPEEGLKFMVYLQKENIIDESGMPKERFSAEFPKEGPSILRIQQVVRGDSAAYFCASTPIPGQNYGYTFGSGTRLTVV.

The genes are TRBV18 and TRBJ1-1; no clear D. The germline V and J ends were trimmed by 1 base and 0 bases, with 15 bases remaining between them. From germline, CDR1 is KGHSH and CDR2 LQKENI. CDR3 length: 17 amino acids. CDR3 protein: CASSPRVGSLMNTEAFF. For the CDR3, the DNA is TGTGCCAGCTCACCACGAGTGGGCAGCCTTATGAACACTGAAGCTTTCTTT.

The chain recombines TRBV5-6 with TRBJ1-4; 8 bases map to TRBD1. The trim removed 2 bases at V and 1 base at J, leaving 1 base unmatched. Germline values: CDR1 SGHDT, CDR2 YYEEEE. The CDR3 covers 15 residues. CDR3 sequence: CASSFRGLTNEKLFF. The DNA for the CDR3 is TGTGCCAGCAGCTTCAGGGGGCTAACTAATGAAAAACTGTTTTTT.

This clone was seen only once. Other nucleotide sequences from this sample produce the same CDR3. The rearrangement links TRBV7-9 to TRBJ1-5; TRBD1 is a possible D gene (5 bases). CDR3 length: 12 amino acids. V was clipped by 5 bases and J by 5 bases, with 7 bases between them. CDR1 is SEHNR and CDR2 is FQNEAQ in the germline V gene (reference sequence). The CDR3 nucleotides read TGTGCCAGCAGCCTAGGGGATCAGCCCCAGCATTTT. Amino acids: CASSLGDQPQHF.

This chain connects TRBV10-3 to TRBJ2-3; no definite D call. There are 15 residues in the CDR3. From germline, CDR1 is ENHRY and CDR2 SYGVKD. V was trimmed by 6 bases and J by 0 bases, leaving 13 bases between them. CDR3: CAISTLGTSTDTQYF. The DNA for the CDR3 is TGTGCCATCAGCACCCTAGGTACTAGCACAGATACGCAGTATTTT.

The gene calls are TRBV7-9 and TRBJ1-1, with 7 positions matching TRBD1. CDR1 and CDR2 from the germline V gene are SEHNR and FQNEAQ (reference sequence). This CDR3 spans 12 amino acids. V was clipped by 3 bases and J by 7 bases; unmatched bases: 2. The CDR3 nucleotides read TGTGCCAGCAGCTTTGACAGGGATGAAGCTTTCTTT. It translates to CASSFDRDEAFF.

This clone was seen only once. V gene TRBV19 combines with J gene TRBJ2-7; 8 nucleotides align to TRBD1. The junction had 12 bases not matched to a gene; V was cut back by 5 bases and J by 3 bases. Germline V gene sequence: CDR1 LNHDA, CDR2 SQIVND (reference sequence). The CDR3 length is 16 residues. The CDR3 sequence: CASSPQNRGEDYEQYF. CDR3 coding DNA: TGTGCCAGTAGTCCCCAGAACAGGGGGGAGGACTACGAGCAGTACTTC.

V usage is TRBV30 and J usage is TRBJ1-4; D uncertain. The CDR3 is 13 residues long. Trimming left V 4 bases short and J 5 bases short, with 11 bases between. Germline V lookup: CDR1 GTSNPN, CDR2 SVGIG (reference sequence). CDR3: CAWIFRANEKLFF. CDR3 sequence (DNA): TGTGCCTGGATTTTTCGGGCCAATGAAAAACTGTTTTTT.

This sequence joins TRBV19 and TRBJ1-5; 7 bases are a match to TRBD1. This CDR3 is built from 15 residues. The junction had 5 bases not matched to a gene; V was cut back by 3 bases and J by 3 bases. Germline CDR1 is LNHDA and CDR2 is SQIVND (reference sequence). This CDR3 reads CASSIGQALNQPQHF. The CDR3 nucleotides read TGTGCCAGTAGTATTGGACAGGCACTCAATCAGCCCCAGCATTTT.

V is TRBV7-2 and J is TRBJ2-1; possible D gene TRBD2, 6 bases. The CDR3 has 15 residues. V shed 2 bases and J shed 2 bases, with 10 bases lying between them. The germline CDR1 and CDR2 sequences are SGHTA and FQGNSA. The CDR3 is CASSLTSQPYNEQFF. The CDR3 coding sequence is TGTGCCAGCAGCTTAACTAGCCAACCCTACAATGAGCAGTTCTTC.